The clone carrying this TCR beta chain was picked up a small number of times. The target antigen is unknown. The sample comes from a study of T-cell memory formation after mild COVID-19. General study results and limits: Clones shrinking between day 15 and 85 showed a balanced CD4/CD8 split, and those that grew later tilted toward CD4+. The authors did not confirm SARS-CoV-2 specificity of second-wave clones peaking day 37. Contracting CD8+ clones were enriched in EMRA, CD4+ mainly in CM and EM.

TCRdb called the 5' RACE reads again in MiXCR, with one record for every CDR3 protein. The sample consists of a few hundred thousand distinct CDR3 sequences, roughly 15% of them appearing once. Germline values: CDR1 SGDLS, CDR2 YYNGEE. Trimming removed 0 bases from V and 13 bases from J; junction bases left unmatched: 9. The CDR3 contains 15 residues. Sequenced input: PBMCs or a T cell subset sorted from them (not recorded which). The chain links TRBV9 to TRBJ1-6; 8 nucleotides agree with TRBD1. The source of this sequence is a man aged 18 to 30 who had mild COVID-19 (a few samples of this study predate the infection). Cell type and time point are not known. CDR3 in DNA: TGTGCCAGCAGCGTAGATGGGACAGGCCCAGTGCCCCTCCACTTT. It specifies CASSVDGTGPVPLHF.